These T cell receptor beta chains were read from a single sample in a study of Ad26.COV2.S vaccination and SARS-CoV-2 variants. Libraries were prepared by immunoSEQ multiplex PCR; TCRdb keeps only in-frame clonotypes and omits some of them. The table lists roughly 350,000 clones, about 88% of them singletons, with 6.4% in the top ten. Sequenced material: peripheral blood, taken in a trial of Ad26.COV2.S vaccine versus placebo. Receptors originate from a person between 18 and 60 years old who received the Ad26.COV2.S COVID-19 vaccine or a placebo. CDR3s include the opening cysteine and the closing phenylalanine or tryptophan. Each record gives: J gene, D gene, V gene, clone size, CDR3 DNA, CDR3 protein. The D gene is left open where the match is weak. Size is omitted from some rows. Given values are once, few, many or a class for expanded clones.

j_call: TRBJ1-1; d_call: .; v_call: TRBV18; clone_size: .; cdr3_nt: TGTGCCAGCTCACCGGAGGGTTTGGGGGGATTTCAAGCTTTCTTT; cdr3_aa: CASSPEGLGGFQAFF
j_call: TRBJ1-2; d_call: TRBD1; v_call: TRBV12-5; clone_size: .; cdr3_nt: TGTGCTAGTGGTTTGACAGGGGGCGCCGGTGGCTACACCTTC; cdr3_aa: CASGLTGGAGGYTF
j_call: TRBJ2-1; d_call: .; v_call: TRBV9; clone_size: .; cdr3_nt: TGTGCCAGCAGCGTAGCTTCTTCAACGAGGGGATCGAAGAATGAGCAGTTCTTC; cdr3_aa: CASSVASSTRGSKNEQFF
j_call: TRBJ2-1; d_call: .; v_call: TRBV7-8; clone_size: .; cdr3_nt: TGTGCCAGCAGCTTAGAAGAGAAAAACAATGAGCAGTTCTTC; cdr3_aa: CASSLEEKNNEQFF
j_call: TRBJ2-7; d_call: .; v_call: TRBV7-9; clone_size: .; cdr3_nt: TGTGCCAGCAGCACCCCCGGGACCAGATACGAGCAGTACTTC; cdr3_aa: CASSTPGTRYEQYF
j_call: TRBJ1-2; d_call: .; v_call: TRBV6-2/TRBV6-3; clone_size: once; cdr3_nt: TGTGCCAGCAGCCCCCCGGGCGGCTATGGCTACACCTTC; cdr3_aa: CASSPPGGYGYTF
j_call: TRBJ2-5; d_call: .; v_call: TRBV5-4; clone_size: .; cdr3_nt: TGTGCCAGCAGCCGCTACAGAATGGAGACCCAGTACTTC; cdr3_aa: CASSRYRMETQYF
j_call: TRBJ2-5; d_call: .; v_call: TRBV5-4; clone_size: .; cdr3_nt: TGTGCCAGCAACCACCGGGACCAAGAGACCCAGTACTTC; cdr3_aa: CASNHRDQETQYF
j_call: TRBJ2-1; d_call: TRBD2; v_call: TRBV7-6; clone_size: .; cdr3_nt: TGTGCCAGCAGCTTAATCACTAGCGGGAGCGATGAGCAGTTCTTC; cdr3_aa: CASSLITSGSDEQFF
j_call: TRBJ1-4; d_call: TRBD1; v_call: TRBV15; clone_size: .; cdr3_nt: TGTGCCACCAGCAGAGATTATTCCGACAGGGGGTACGAAAAACTGTTTTTT; cdr3_aa: CATSRDYSDRGYEKLFF
j_call: TRBJ2-5; d_call: TRBD1; v_call: TRBV6-5; clone_size: .; cdr3_nt: TGTGCCAGCAGTTCGGGACAGCCTACCTGGGAGACCCAGTACTTC; cdr3_aa: CASSSGQPTWETQYF
j_call: TRBJ1-1; d_call: TRBD1; v_call: TRBV29-1; clone_size: .; cdr3_nt: TGCAGCGCTGGGACAGGGGGCGTTGGGAACACTGAAGCTTTCTTT; cdr3_aa: CSAGTGGVGNTEAFF